This T cell receptor (beta chain) was identified during a study of blood T cell repertoires in COVID-19. Study in general: Collection of acute and convalescent COVID-19 samples took place in the United States, Italy and Spain. PBMCs, B-cell-depleted T cells, or T cells provided the cDNA or gDNA that made up the material.

As handled by the study authors: Quantification of nucleated cells was approximated via reference gene primer amplification. Profiled with immunoSEQ multiplex PCR; TCRdb holds only in-frame clones, not every one. V and J calls plus clone size are reproduced from that table; the DNA served to infer D and trimming. The sample lists 130,000 or so clones, 88% occurring once. The V and J ends lost 3 bases and 4 bases, in that order; junction bases with no gene match: 7. CDR3 length equals 16 residues. The germline CDR1 and CDR2 sequences are MGHDK and SYGVNS. The V gene is TRBV25-1, the J gene TRBJ1-4, with TRBD1 identical over 8 bases. Sequenced sample: peripheral blood. This sequence originates from a man between 65 and 80 years old with active COVID-19. The CDR3 sequence is CASSEWQGASNEKLFF. The CDR3 DNA reads as TGTGCCAGCAGTGAGTGGCAGGGGGCGAGTAATGAAAAACTGTTTTTT.